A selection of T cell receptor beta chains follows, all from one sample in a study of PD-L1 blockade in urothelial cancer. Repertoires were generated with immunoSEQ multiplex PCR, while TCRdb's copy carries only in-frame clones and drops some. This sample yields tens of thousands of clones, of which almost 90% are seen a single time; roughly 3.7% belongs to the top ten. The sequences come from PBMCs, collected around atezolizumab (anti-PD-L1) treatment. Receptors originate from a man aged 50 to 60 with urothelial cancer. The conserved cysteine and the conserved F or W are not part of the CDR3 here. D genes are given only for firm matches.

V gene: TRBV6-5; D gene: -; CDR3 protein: ASLEWPYEQY
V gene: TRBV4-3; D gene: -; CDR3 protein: ASSQDKEGSTDTQY
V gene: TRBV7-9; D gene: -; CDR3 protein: ASSLTVAQRRDTQY
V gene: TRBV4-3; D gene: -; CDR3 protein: ASSQYYRDRNEQY
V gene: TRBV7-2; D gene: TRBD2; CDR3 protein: ASSWTSASSYNEQF
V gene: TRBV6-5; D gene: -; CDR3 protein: ASRGVGGTEAF
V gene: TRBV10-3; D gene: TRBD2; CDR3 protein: AISALGLAVHNEQF
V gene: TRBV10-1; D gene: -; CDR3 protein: ASSEDTVNTEAF
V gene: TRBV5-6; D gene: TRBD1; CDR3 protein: ASSLRTGKANEKLF
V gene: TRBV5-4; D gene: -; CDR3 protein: ASSLVAGMNTEAF